This T cell receptor beta chain was retrieved from a study of shared clonotypes between healthy human individuals. About the study: Ranging from 18 to 49 in age, donors were a couple of women and a few men.

Each cell subset's genomic DNA was divided evenly among several immunoSEQ plates. DNA input for the unsorted PBMC replicate PCRs was roughly 330 ng, tens of thousands of T cell genomes. Bulk PBMC genomic DNA spanned ten immunoSEQ deep plates. Clones were sequenced by immunoSEQ multiplex PCR, and TCRdb holds only the in-frame ones, with some missing. The table lists 400,000 to 500,000 clones, approximately 80% of them singletons. The CDR3 covers 15 residues. Trimming cost V 4 bases and J 4 bases, with 14 bases left between them. Germline CDR1 MDHEN, CDR2 SYDVKM. The gene calls are TRBV28 and TRBJ2-1; D may match TRBD1 or TRBD2 (6 bases each). The clonotype originates from a middle-aged woman in good health. Some clones in this sample may be carry-over from other donors' samples. The sample consisted of PBMCs. The CDR3 nucleotides read TGTGCCAGCAGTTCTAGTGGGGGGCGGTACAATGAGCAGTTCTTC. Amino acid sequence: CASSSSGGRYNEQFF.